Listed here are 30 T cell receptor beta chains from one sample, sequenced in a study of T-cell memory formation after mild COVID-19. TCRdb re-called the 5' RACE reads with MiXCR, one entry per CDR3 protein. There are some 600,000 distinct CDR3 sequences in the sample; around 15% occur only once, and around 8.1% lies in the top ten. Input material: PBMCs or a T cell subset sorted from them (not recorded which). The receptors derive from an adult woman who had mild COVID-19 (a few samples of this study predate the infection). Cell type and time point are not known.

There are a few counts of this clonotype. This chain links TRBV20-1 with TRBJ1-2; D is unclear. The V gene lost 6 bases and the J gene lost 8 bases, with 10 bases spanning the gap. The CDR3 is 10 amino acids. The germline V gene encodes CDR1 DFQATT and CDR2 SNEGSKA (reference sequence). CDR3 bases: TGCAGTGCCCGGGCAGTCGGCTACACCTTC. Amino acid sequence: CSARAVGYTF.

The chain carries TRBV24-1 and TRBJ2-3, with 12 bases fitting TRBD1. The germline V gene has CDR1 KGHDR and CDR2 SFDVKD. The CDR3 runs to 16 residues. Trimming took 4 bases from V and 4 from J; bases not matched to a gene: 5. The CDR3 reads CATSDPGTGGADTQYF. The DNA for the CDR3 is TGTGCCACCAGTGACCCCGGGACAGGGGGCGCAGATACGCAGTATTTT.

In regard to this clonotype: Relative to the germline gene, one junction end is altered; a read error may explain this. The CDR3 sequence: CASSSTIAGGGNEQFF. The CDR3 DNA reads TGTGCTAGCAGCTCCACCATAGCGGGAGGGGGGAATGAGCAGTTCTTC. This chain joins TRBV7-7 and TRBJ2-1; 11 bases agree with TRBD2. CDR3 length: 16 residues. CDR1 and CDR2 (germline): SSHAT, FNYEAQ (reference sequence).

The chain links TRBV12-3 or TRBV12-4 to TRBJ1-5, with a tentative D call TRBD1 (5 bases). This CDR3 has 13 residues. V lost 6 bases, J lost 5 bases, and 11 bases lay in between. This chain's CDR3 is CASSRTQHQPQHF. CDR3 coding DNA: TGTGCCAGCAGCCGGACACAGCATCAGCCCCAGCATTTT.

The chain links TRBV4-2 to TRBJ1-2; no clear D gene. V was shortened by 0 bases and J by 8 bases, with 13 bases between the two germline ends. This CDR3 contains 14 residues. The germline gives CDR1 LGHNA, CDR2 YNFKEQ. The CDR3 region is CASSQDPRSWGYTF. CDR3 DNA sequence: TGTGCCAGCAGCCAAGATCCCCGTTCTTGGGGCTACACCTTC.

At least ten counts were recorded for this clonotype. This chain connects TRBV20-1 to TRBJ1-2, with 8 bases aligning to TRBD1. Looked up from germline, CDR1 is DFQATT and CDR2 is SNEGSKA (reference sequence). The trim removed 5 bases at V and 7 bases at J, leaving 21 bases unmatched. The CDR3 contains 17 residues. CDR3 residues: CSASTRDRISLSSGYTF. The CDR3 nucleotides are TGCAGTGCTTCTACCCGGGACAGGATATCCCTATCTTCTGGCTACACCTTC.

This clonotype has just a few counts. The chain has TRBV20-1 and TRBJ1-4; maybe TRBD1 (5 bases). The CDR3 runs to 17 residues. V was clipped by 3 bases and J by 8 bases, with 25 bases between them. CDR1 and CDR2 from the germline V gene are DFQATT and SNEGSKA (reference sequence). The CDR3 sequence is CSARANLRAPGEEKLFF. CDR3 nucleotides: TGCAGTGCTAGGGCCAACCTCAGGGCCCCGGGGGAGGAAAAACTGTTTTTT.

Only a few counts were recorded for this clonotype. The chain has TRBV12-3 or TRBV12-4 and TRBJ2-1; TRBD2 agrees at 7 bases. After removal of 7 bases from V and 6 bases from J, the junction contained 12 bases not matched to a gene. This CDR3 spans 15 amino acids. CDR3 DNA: TGTGCCAGCAACCCGGGAGGCGGGACTCTCAATGAGCAGTTCTTC. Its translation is CASNPGGGTLNEQFF.

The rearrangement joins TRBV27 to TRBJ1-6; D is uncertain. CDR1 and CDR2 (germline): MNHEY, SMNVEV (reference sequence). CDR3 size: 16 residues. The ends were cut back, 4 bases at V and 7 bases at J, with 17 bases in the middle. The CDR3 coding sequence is TGTGCCAGCAGTTCCCCCCCGGGCGCCGGGAATTCACCCCTCCACTTT. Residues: CASSSPPGAGNSPLHF.

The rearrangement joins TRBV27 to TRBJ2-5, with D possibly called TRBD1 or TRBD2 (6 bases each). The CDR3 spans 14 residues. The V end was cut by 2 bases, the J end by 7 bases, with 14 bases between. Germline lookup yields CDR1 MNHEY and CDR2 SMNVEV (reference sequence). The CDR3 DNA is TGTGCCAGCAGTTTAAGTGGGGGGCTAGGGACCCAGTACTTC. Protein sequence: CASSLSGGLGTQYF.

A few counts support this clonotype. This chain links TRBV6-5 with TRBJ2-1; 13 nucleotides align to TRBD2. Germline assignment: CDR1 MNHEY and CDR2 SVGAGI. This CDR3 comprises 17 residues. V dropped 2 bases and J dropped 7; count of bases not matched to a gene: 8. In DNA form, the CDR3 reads TGTGCCAGCAGTTACCTCACTAGCGGGGGGGCCGTTAATGAGCAGTTCTTC. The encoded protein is CASSYLTSGGAVNEQFF.

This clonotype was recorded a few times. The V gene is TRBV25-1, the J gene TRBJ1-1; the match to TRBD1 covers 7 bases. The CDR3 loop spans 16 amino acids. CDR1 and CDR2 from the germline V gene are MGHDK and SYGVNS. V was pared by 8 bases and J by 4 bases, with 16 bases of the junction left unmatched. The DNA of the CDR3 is TGTGCCAGCCGAGATCTACGGACAGGCATGGGCACTGAAGCTTTCTTT. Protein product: CASRDLRTGMGTEAFF.

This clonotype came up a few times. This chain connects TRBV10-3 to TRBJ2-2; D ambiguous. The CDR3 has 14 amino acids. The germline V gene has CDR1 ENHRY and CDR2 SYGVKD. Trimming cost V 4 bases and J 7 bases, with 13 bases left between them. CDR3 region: CAISVRSDNGELFF. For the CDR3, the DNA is TGTGCCATCAGTGTTAGGAGCGATAACGGGGAGCTGTTTTTT.

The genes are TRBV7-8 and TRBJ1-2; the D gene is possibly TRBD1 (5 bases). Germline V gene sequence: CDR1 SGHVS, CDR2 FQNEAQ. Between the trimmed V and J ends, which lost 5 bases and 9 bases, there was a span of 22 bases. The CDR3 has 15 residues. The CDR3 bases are TGTGCCAGCAGCCCGACCAGCGGGGCAGCTATACGCTACACCTTC. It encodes CASSPTSGAAIRYTF.

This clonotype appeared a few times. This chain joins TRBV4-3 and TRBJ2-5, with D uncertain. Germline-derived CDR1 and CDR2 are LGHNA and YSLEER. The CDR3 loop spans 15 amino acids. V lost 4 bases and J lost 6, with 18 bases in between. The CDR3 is CASSRARGPVKTQYF. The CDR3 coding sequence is TGCGCCAGCAGCCGAGCAAGAGGACCTGTGAAGACCCAGTACTTC.

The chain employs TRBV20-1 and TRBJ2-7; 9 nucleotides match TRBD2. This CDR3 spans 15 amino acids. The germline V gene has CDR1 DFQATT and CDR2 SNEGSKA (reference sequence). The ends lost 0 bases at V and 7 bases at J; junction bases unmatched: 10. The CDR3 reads CSARDLASGVGEQYF. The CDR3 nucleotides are TGCAGTGCTAGAGATCTCGCTAGCGGGGTTGGGGAGCAGTACTTC.

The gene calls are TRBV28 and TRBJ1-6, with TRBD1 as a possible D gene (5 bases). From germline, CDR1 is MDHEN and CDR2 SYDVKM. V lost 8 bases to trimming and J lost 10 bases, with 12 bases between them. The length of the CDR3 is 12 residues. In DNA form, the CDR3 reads TGTGCCAGCTCCCTGTGGGGCTCACCCCTCCACTTT. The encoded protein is CASSLWGSPLHF.

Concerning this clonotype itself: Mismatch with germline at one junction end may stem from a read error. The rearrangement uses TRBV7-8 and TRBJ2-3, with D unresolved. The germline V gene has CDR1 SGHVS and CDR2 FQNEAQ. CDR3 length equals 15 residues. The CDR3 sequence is CASSLGPASTDTQYF. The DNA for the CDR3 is TGTGCCAGCAGTTTAGGGCCCGCTAGCACAGATACGCAGTATTTT.

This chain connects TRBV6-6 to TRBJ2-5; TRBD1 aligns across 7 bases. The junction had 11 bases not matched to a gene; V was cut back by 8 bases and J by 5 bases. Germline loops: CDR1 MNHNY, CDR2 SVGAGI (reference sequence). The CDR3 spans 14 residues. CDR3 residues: CASRNGQAHETQYF. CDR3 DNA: TGTGCCAGCCGAAATGGACAGGCCCACGAGACCCAGTACTTC.

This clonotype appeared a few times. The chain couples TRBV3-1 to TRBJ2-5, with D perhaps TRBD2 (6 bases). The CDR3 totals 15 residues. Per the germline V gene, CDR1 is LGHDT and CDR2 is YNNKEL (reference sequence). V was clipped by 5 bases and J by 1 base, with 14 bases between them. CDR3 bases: TGTGCCAGCAGCATCTCCGGGACTCTCCAAGAGACCCAGTACTTC. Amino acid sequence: CASSISGTLQETQYF.

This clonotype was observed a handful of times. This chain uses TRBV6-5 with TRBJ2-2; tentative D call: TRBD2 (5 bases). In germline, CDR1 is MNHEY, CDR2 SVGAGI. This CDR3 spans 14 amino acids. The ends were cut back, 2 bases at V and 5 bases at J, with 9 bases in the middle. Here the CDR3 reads CASSYPGGTGELFF. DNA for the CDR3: TGTGCCAGCAGTTACCCCGGCGGGACCGGGGAGCTGTTTTTT.

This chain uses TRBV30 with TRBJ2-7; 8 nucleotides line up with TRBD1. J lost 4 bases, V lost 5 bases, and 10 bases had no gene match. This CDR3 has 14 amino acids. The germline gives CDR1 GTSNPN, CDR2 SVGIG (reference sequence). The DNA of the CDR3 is TGTGCCTGGCGAAATCAGGGGGCGCCGTACGAGCAGTACTTC. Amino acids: CAWRNQGAPYEQYF.

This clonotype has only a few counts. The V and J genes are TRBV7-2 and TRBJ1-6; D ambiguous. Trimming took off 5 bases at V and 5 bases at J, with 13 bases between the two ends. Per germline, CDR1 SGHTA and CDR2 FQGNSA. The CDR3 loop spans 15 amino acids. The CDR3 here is CASSAADTNNSPLHF. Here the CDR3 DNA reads TGTGCCAGCAGCGCCGCCGACACCAATAATTCACCCCTCCACTTT.

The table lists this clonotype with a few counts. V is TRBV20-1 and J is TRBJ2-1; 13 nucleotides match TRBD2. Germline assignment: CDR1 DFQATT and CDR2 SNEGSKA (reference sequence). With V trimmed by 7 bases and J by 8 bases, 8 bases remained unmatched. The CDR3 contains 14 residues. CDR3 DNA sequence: TGCAGTGGTACCGGGACTAGCGGGACCTATGAGCAGTTCTTC. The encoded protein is CSGTGTSGTYEQFF.

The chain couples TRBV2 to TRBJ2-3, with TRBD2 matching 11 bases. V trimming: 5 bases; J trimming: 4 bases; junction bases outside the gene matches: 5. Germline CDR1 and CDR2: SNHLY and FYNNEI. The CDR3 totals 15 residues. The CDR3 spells CASSRWGLAADTQYF. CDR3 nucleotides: TGTGCCAGCAGTCGCTGGGGACTAGCGGCAGATACGCAGTATTTT.

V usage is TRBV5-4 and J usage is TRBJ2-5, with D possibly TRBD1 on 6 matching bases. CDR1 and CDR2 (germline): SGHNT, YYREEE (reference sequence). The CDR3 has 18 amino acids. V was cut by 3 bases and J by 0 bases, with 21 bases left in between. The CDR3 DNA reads TGTGCCAGCAGCTCCTCACAGGGATCGACAGCTAACCAAGAGACCCAGTACTTC. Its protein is CASSSSQGSTANQETQYF.

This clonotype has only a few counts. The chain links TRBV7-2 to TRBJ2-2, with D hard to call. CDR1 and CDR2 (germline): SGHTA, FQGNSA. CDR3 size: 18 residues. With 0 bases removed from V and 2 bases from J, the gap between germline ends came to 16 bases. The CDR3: CASSLASIPFGNTGELFF. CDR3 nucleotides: TGTGCCAGCAGCTTAGCCTCTATCCCCTTTGGCAACACCGGGGAGCTGTTTTTT.

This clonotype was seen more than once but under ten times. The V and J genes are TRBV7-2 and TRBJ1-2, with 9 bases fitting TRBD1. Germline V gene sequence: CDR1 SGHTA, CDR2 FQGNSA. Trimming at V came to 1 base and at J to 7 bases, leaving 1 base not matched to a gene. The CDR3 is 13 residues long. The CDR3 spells CASSLVTGGGYTF. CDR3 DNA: TGTGCCAGCAGCTTAGTGACAGGGGGTGGCTACACCTTC. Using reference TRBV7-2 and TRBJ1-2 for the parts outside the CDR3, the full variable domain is GAGVSQSPSNKVTEKGKDVELRCDPISGHTALYWYRQSLGQGLEFLIYFQGNSAPDKSGLPSDRFSAERTGGSVSTLTIQRTQQEDSAVYLCASSLVTGGGYTFGSGTRLTVV.

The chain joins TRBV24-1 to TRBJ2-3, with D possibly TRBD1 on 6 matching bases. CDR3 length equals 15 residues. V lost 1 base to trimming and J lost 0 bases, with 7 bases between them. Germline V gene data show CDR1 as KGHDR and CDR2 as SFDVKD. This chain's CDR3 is CATSDLRGSTDTQYF. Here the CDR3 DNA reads TGTGCCACCAGTGATTTAAGGGGGAGCACAGATACGCAGTATTTT.

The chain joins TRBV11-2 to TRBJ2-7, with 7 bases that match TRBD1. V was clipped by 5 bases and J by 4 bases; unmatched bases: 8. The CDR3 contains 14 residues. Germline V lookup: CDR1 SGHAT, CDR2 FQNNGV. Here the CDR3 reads CASSQLQGRYEQYF. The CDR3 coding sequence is TGTGCCAGCAGCCAACTACAGGGGAGATACGAGCAGTACTTC.